This paragraph covers one T cell receptor (beta chain) sequence. The antigen is not known. Germline V CDR1 and CDR2: PRHDT, FYEKMQ (reference sequence). CDR3 length equals 14 residues. Trimming cost V 4 bases and J 3 bases, with 11 bases left between them. The record originates from a study of CD8 T cells in Susac syndrome. General study points: An acknowledgment was made by the study that its TCR sequencing and HLA analysis involved relatively few individuals.

A quantity of about 0.45 to 1 ug RNA underwent reverse transcription using random hexamers. TCRdb re-called the immunoSEQ multiplex PCR reads through MiXCR, storing one row per CDR3 protein. The profile shows 95,000 to 150,000 distinct CDR3 sequences, roughly 93% of them singletons. This sequence joins TRBV13 and TRBJ2-3, with D possibly TRBD1 on 5 matching bases. Sequencing input: CD8+ T cells from PBMCs. This clonotype was obtained from a human donor with multiple sclerosis. CDR3 bases: TGTGCCAGCAGCTACCTGAGACAGACAGATACGCAGTATTTT. It translates to CASSYLRQTDTQYF. Full variable domain (rest looked up from reference TRBV13 and TRBJ2-3): AAGVIQSPRHLIKEKRETATLKCYPIPRHDTVYWYQQGPGQDPQFLISFYEKMQSDKGSIPDRFSAQQFSDYHSELNMSSLELGDSALYFCASSYLRQTDTQYFGPGTRLTVL.